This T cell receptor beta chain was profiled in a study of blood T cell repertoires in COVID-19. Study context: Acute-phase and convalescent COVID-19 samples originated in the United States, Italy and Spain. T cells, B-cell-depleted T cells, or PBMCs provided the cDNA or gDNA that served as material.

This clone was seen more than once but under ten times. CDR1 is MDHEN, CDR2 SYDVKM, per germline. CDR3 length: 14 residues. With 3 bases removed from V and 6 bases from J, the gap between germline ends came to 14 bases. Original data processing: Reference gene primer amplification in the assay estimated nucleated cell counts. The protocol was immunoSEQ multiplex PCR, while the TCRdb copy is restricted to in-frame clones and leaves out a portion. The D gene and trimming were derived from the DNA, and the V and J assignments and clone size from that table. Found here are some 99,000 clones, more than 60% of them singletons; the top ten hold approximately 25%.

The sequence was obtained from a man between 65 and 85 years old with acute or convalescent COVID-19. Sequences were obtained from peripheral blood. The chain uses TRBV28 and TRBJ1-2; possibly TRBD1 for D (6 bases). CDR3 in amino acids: CASSFPRGQNGYTF. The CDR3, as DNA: TGTGCCAGCAGTTTTCCGCGGGGGCAAAATGGCTACACCTTC.